This TCR beta chain emerged from a study of T cells in Graves' hyperthyroidism and ophthalmopathy. Hyperthyroidism in the patients, aged 18 to 65, was newly diagnosed and under 2 months in duration. Orbital computed tomography, thyroid ultrasound, serum thyroxine and TRAb, and clinical symptoms together informed the diagnoses. Blood was drawn at first hyperthyroidism diagnosis, before any ophthalmopathy symptoms. The ends were cut back, 1 base at V and 4 bases at J, with 5 bases in the middle. CDR1 is WSHSY, CDR2 SAAADI, per germline. The CDR3 is 13 residues long. In its sample, this clonotype was seen many times. Regions amplified from RNA transcripts were the TCR beta CDR3 regions. In the first-round RT-PCR of the TCR CDR3, the HTBI primer set was used. TCRdb independently ran MiXCR on the multiplex PCR reads; one entry per CDR3 protein. The sample contains about 270,000 distinct CDR3 sequences, around 15% of which appear only once.

The sequencing input was blood. V is TRBV10-2 and J is TRBJ1-5; no definite D call. The TCR comes from a woman aged 50 to 65 with Graves' hyperthyroidism that later progressed to Graves' ophthalmopathy. The CDR3, as DNA: TGCGCCAGCAGTGAGTGGCAGAATCAGCCCCAGCATTTT. Protein product: CASSEWQNQPQHF.